What follows is one T cell receptor beta chain and its context. The V gene's germline CDR1 is DFQATT and CDR2 SNEGSKA (reference sequence). The CDR3 is 11 residues long. V was cut by 1 base and J by 13 bases, with 11 bases left in between. The data stem from a study of blood T cell repertoires in COVID-19. About the research overall: Italy, Spain and the United States were the sources of the convalescent and acute COVID-19 samples. The analysed material was cDNA or gDNA that came from T cells, B-cell-depleted T cells, or PBMCs.

TCRdb keeps only in-frame clones here, not all; method: immunoSEQ multiplex PCR. The sample includes approximately 350,000 clones, approximately 86% of them seen just once. Enrolment of Seattle patients took place during active infection, and they were followed longitudinally. The sequencing sample was made of peripheral blood. This rearrangement joins TRBV20-1 to TRBJ2-1; D possibly corresponds to TRBD2 (6 bases). The receptor was isolated from a woman aged 55-69 years with COVID-19, enrolled during active disease. The CDR3 loop reads CSARVAGTQFF. The CDR3 DNA is TGCAGTGCTAGAGTAGCAGGGACTCAGTTCTTC.